This T cell receptor (beta chain) was sequenced for a study of blood T cell repertoires in COVID-19. From germline, CDR1 is KGHSH and CDR2 LQKENI. This CDR3 region has 15 residues. V dropped 3 bases and J dropped 0; count of bases not matched to a gene: 3. Sequencing used immunoSEQ multiplex PCR; TCRdb keeps in-frame clones, though not all of them. The sample holds around 72,000 clones; 65% to 85% are singletons and the top ten take around 4.3%. This sequence originates from a woman between 55 and 75 years old with acute or convalescent COVID-19. The specimen was peripheral blood. The chain employs TRBV18 and TRBJ2-3; 7 bases align to TRBD2. CDR3 in DNA: TGTGCCAGCTCACCGGGGCGGGGGAGCACAGATACGCAGTATTTT. Protein: CASSPGRGSTDTQYF.